This is a list of T cell receptor beta chains from one sample in a study of control samples from healthy donors and cancer patients. Only in-frame clones appear in the TCRdb table, and some are missing; sequencing was by immunoSEQ multiplex PCR. The sample lists around 130,000 clones, about 88% occurring once. Sequenced material: blood. The receptors here all came from a man aged 50 or older in good health. Each CDR3 is given with its conserved first and last residue. A D gene is named only where the DNA matches it firmly. Expanded clones are given a class, and other clones once, few, many or no size at all.

d_gene: -; v_gene: TRBV5-1; abundance: -; j_gene: TRBJ1-2; CDR3aa: CASSSDTGNYGYTF; CDR3nt: TGCGCCAGCAGCTCAGATACAGGGAACTATGGCTACACCTTC
d_gene: -; v_gene: TRBV7-3; abundance: -; j_gene: TRBJ2-7; CDR3aa: CASSLTRDGEQYF; CDR3nt: TGTGCCAGCAGCTTAACTAGGGATGGAGAGCAGTACTTC
d_gene: -; v_gene: TRBV3-1/TRBV3-2; abundance: -; j_gene: TRBJ2-5; CDR3aa: CASSQVGEVGETQYF; CDR3nt: TGTGCCAGCAGCCAAGTCGGGGAAGTAGGGGAGACCCAGTACTTC
d_gene: -; v_gene: TRBV29-1; abundance: few; j_gene: TRBJ1-3; CDR3aa: CSVEGAESGNTIYF; CDR3nt: TGCAGCGTTGAGGGGGCTGAGTCTGGAAACACCATATATTTT
d_gene: -; v_gene: TRBV30; abundance: -; j_gene: TRBJ2-3; CDR3aa: CAWSVTAGTPYTQYF; CDR3nt: TGTGCCTGGAGTGTAACGGCGGGGACCCCTTATACGCAGTATTTT
d_gene: -; v_gene: TRBV18; abundance: -; j_gene: TRBJ1-3; CDR3aa: CASSPPSISGNTIYF; CDR3nt: TGTGCCAGCTCACCACCGTCTATTTCTGGAAACACCATATATTTT
d_gene: TRBD1; v_gene: TRBV4-1; abundance: -; j_gene: TRBJ1-1; CDR3aa: CASSQGTGAMNTEAFF; CDR3nt: TGCGCCAGCAGCCAAGGGACAGGGGCCATGAACACTGAAGCTTTCTTT
d_gene: -; v_gene: TRBV2; abundance: -; j_gene: TRBJ2-5; CDR3aa: CASSDSPYQETQYF; CDR3nt: TGTGCCAGCAGTGATTCCCCGTACCAAGAGACCCAGTACTTC
d_gene: -; v_gene: TRBV5-1; abundance: -; j_gene: TRBJ2-3; CDR3aa: CASSLGRTDTQYF; CDR3nt: TGCGCCAGCAGCTTGGGGCGAACAGATACGCAGTATTTT
d_gene: -; v_gene: TRBV11-2; abundance: -; j_gene: TRBJ2-7; CDR3aa: CASSLGLTFSYEQYF; CDR3nt: TGTGCCAGCAGCTTGGGACTTACGTTCTCCTACGAGCAGTACTTC
d_gene: TRBD1; v_gene: TRBV18; abundance: -; j_gene: TRBJ1-1; CDR3aa: CASSPGQGWSEAFF; CDR3nt: TGTGCCAGCTCACCGGGACAGGGGTGGTCGGAAGCTTTCTTT
d_gene: -; v_gene: TRBV3-1/TRBV3-2; abundance: -; j_gene: TRBJ1-2; CDR3aa: CASSPMYRAYGYTF; CDR3nt: TGTGCCAGCAGCCCTATGTACAGGGCATACGGCTACACCTTC
d_gene: TRBD1; v_gene: TRBV30; abundance: -; j_gene: TRBJ1-6; CDR3aa: CACRTGEGSPLHF; CDR3nt: TGTGCCTGCCGGACAGGGGAGGGGTCACCCCTCCACTTT
d_gene: -; v_gene: TRBV10-3; abundance: few; j_gene: TRBJ2-7; CDR3aa: CATGGGYEQYF; CDR3nt: TGTGCCACCGGGGGAGGCTACGAGCAGTACTTC
d_gene: -; v_gene: TRBV19; abundance: -; j_gene: TRBJ1-2; CDR3aa: CASSIEGGKGYTF; CDR3nt: TGTGCCAGTAGCATAGAAGGGGGGAAGGGCTACACCTTC
d_gene: -; v_gene: TRBV5-1; abundance: -; j_gene: TRBJ1-3; CDR3aa: CASSLQTGSSGNTIYF; CDR3nt: TGCGCCAGCAGCTTACAGACAGGTTCCTCTGGAAACACCATATATTTT
d_gene: TRBD1; v_gene: TRBV18; abundance: -; j_gene: TRBJ2-7; CDR3aa: CASSVQGGYSSYEQYF; CDR3nt: TGTGCCAGCTCAGTACAGGGGGGATACTCCTCCTACGAGCAGTACTTC
d_gene: -; v_gene: TRBV27; abundance: -; j_gene: TRBJ1-1; CDR3aa: CASKRRNTEAFF; CDR3nt: TGTGCCAGCAAGCGGCGGAACACTGAAGCTTTCTTT
d_gene: -; v_gene: TRBV15; abundance: -; j_gene: TRBJ1-1; CDR3aa: CATSRDGTNTEAFF; CDR3nt: TGTGCCACCAGCAGAGATGGGACGAACACTGAAGCTTTCTTT
d_gene: -; v_gene: TRBV12-2; abundance: -; j_gene: TRBJ2-7; CDR3aa: CASRFIRLQTYEQYF; CDR3nt: TGTGCAAGTCGCTTTATCCGACTTCAAACCTACGAGCAGTACTTC
d_gene: TRBD1; v_gene: TRBV5-1; abundance: -; j_gene: TRBJ1-2; CDR3aa: CAGSLQGDYGYTF; CDR3nt: TGCGCCGGCAGCTTACAGGGGGACTATGGCTACACCTTC
d_gene: TRBD2; v_gene: TRBV7-8; abundance: -; j_gene: TRBJ2-3; CDR3aa: CASSPGWWTSGGAGTDTQYF; CDR3nt: TGTGCCAGCAGTCCCGGTTGGTGGACTAGCGGGGGGGCGGGGACAGATACGCAGTATTTT
d_gene: -; v_gene: TRBV5-4; abundance: few; j_gene: TRBJ2-7; CDR3aa: CASSRGVVYEQYF; CDR3nt: TGTGCCAGCAGCCGCGGGGTGGTGTACGAGCAGTACTTC
d_gene: -; v_gene: TRBV7-9; abundance: -; j_gene: TRBJ2-5; CDR3aa: CASSLDLWGAGETQYF; CDR3nt: TGTGCCAGCAGCTTAGATCTGTGGGGGGCTGGAGAGACCCAGTACTTC
d_gene: TRBD1; v_gene: TRBV3-1/TRBV3-2; abundance: -; j_gene: TRBJ1-6; CDR3aa: CASSHTGTGDNSPLHF; CDR3nt: TGTGCCAGCAGCCATACCGGGACAGGGGATAATTCACCCCTCCACTTT
d_gene: -; v_gene: TRBV5-1; abundance: -; j_gene: TRBJ1-1; CDR3aa: CASSETGNTEAFF; CDR3nt: TGCGCCAGCAGCGAGACAGGGAACACTGAAGCTTTCTTT
d_gene: -; v_gene: TRBV18; abundance: -; j_gene: TRBJ1-4; CDR3aa: CASSPLGRTSALFF; CDR3nt: TGTGCCAGCTCACCCCTTGGGAGGACATCTGCACTGTTTTTT
d_gene: -; v_gene: TRBV24-1; abundance: -; j_gene: TRBJ2-3; CDR3aa: CATTEGGAGESTDTQYF; CDR3nt: TGTGCCACGACGGAAGGGGGTGCGGGGGAGAGCACAGATACGCAGTATTTT
d_gene: TRBD1; v_gene: TRBV7-9; abundance: -; j_gene: TRBJ2-7; CDR3aa: CASSLSGGYSYEQYF; CDR3nt: TGTGCCAGCAGCTTATCAGGGGGTTACTCCTACGAGCAGTACTTC
d_gene: -; v_gene: TRBV19; abundance: once; j_gene: TRBJ2-1; CDR3aa: CASSIGFMHPGSSYNEQFF; CDR3nt: TGTGCCAGTAGTATAGGGTTTATGCATCCGGGGAGCTCCTACAATGAGCAGTTCTTC
d_gene: -; v_gene: TRBV6-5; abundance: -; j_gene: TRBJ1-1; CDR3aa: CASSPIGRAEEAFF; CDR3nt: TGTGCCAGCAGCCCGATTGGGCGCGCGGAGGAAGCTTTCTTT
d_gene: TRBD2; v_gene: TRBV5-1; abundance: -; j_gene: TRBJ2-7; CDR3aa: CASSVTSGGPVYEQYF; CDR3nt: TGCGCCAGCAGCGTAACTAGCGGGGGGCCGGTCTACGAGCAGTACTTC
d_gene: TRBD2; v_gene: TRBV20-1; abundance: -; j_gene: TRBJ2-1; CDR3aa: CSASGLAGGSSYNEQFF; CDR3nt: TGCAGTGCTAGTGGACTAGCGGGGGGAAGCTCCTACAATGAGCAGTTCTTC
d_gene: -; v_gene: TRBV3-1/TRBV3-2; abundance: -; j_gene: TRBJ1-5; CDR3aa: CASSQGGGYSNQPQHF; CDR3nt: TGTGCCAGCAGCCAAGGCGGGGGTTATAGCAATCAGCCCCAGCATTTT
d_gene: -; v_gene: TRBV6-6; abundance: few; j_gene: TRBJ2-3; CDR3aa: CASMMWGSSTDTQYF; CDR3nt: TGTGCCAGCATGATGTGGGGTTCTAGCACAGATACGCAGTATTTT
d_gene: -; v_gene: TRBV15; abundance: once; j_gene: TRBJ1-1; CDR3aa: CATSTSTGSNTEAFF; CDR3nt: TGTGCCACCAGCACCTCGACAGGTTCGAACACTGAAGCTTTCTTT
d_gene: TRBD1; v_gene: TRBV2; abundance: -; j_gene: TRBJ2-7; CDR3aa: CASSQTGGSSYEQYF; CDR3nt: TGTGCCAGCAGCCAGACAGGGGGCTCCTCATACGAGCAGTACTTC
d_gene: -; v_gene: TRBV3-1/TRBV3-2; abundance: -; j_gene: TRBJ1-1; CDR3aa: CASSQRLGGDTEAFF; CDR3nt: TGTGCCAGCAGCCAACGCCTGGGGGGAGACACTGAAGCTTTCTTT
d_gene: -; v_gene: TRBV2; abundance: -; j_gene: TRBJ2-3; CDR3aa: CASRRGLLTSTDTQYF; CDR3nt: TGTGCCAGCAGGCGGGGACTCCTTACTAGCACAGATACGCAGTATTTT
d_gene: -; v_gene: TRBV11-2; abundance: -; j_gene: TRBJ1-2; CDR3aa: CASSLGQTGSGYTF; CDR3nt: TGTGCCAGCAGCTTAGGACAGACCGGCAGTGGCTACACCTTC
d_gene: -; v_gene: TRBV19; abundance: -; j_gene: TRBJ2-5; CDR3aa: CASGAQETQYF; CDR3nt: TGTGCCAGCGGCGCACAAGAGACCCAGTACTTC
d_gene: TRBD2; v_gene: TRBV27; abundance: -; j_gene: TRBJ2-1; CDR3aa: CASIKGGGSSYNEQFF; CDR3nt: TGTGCCAGCATTAAGGGCGGGGGGAGCTCCTACAATGAGCAGTTCTTC
d_gene: -; v_gene: TRBV11-3; abundance: -; j_gene: TRBJ2-1; CDR3aa: CASSPRTSQGPYNEQFF; CDR3nt: TGTGCCAGCAGCCCACGAACTAGCCAGGGCCCCTACAATGAGCAGTTCTTC
d_gene: TRBD2; v_gene: TRBV3-1/TRBV3-2; abundance: -; j_gene: TRBJ2-5; CDR3aa: CASSQARGGAWETQYF; CDR3nt: TGTGCCAGCAGCCAAGCCCGCGGGGGGGCTTGGGAGACCCAGTACTTC
d_gene: TRBD1; v_gene: TRBV5-4; abundance: -; j_gene: TRBJ1-1; CDR3aa: CASSGQGATNTEAFF; CDR3nt: TGTGCCAGCAGCGGACAGGGGGCCACGAACACTGAAGCTTTCTTT
d_gene: -; v_gene: TRBV27; abundance: -; j_gene: TRBJ2-7; CDR3aa: CASSVNSYEQYF; CDR3nt: TGTGCCAGCAGTGTAAACTCCTACGAGCAGTACTTC
d_gene: -; v_gene: TRBV7-6; abundance: -; j_gene: TRBJ1-3; CDR3aa: CASSLEGPPGNTIYF; CDR3nt: TGTGCCAGCAGCTTAGAGGGACCACCAGGAAACACCATATATTTT
d_gene: TRBD1; v_gene: TRBV5-1; abundance: -; j_gene: TRBJ2-1; CDR3aa: CASSLSGTGKLGGEQFF; CDR3nt: TGCGCCAGCAGCTTGTCCGGGACAGGGAAATTGGGAGGTGAGCAGTTCTTC
d_gene: -; v_gene: TRBV4-1; abundance: once; j_gene: TRBJ1-4; CDR3aa: CASSRRIRGLTNEKLFF; CDR3nt: TGCGCCAGCAGCCGCCGTATCAGGGGTTTAACTAATGAAAAACTGTTTTTT
d_gene: -; v_gene: TRBV28; abundance: once; j_gene: TRBJ1-1; CDR3aa: CASSLGEAWDEAFF; CDR3nt: TGTGCCAGCAGTTTAGGGGAGGCTTGGGATGAAGCTTTCTTT
d_gene: -; v_gene: TRBV20-1; abundance: -; j_gene: TRBJ1-3; CDR3aa: CSARGGNTIYF; CDR3nt: TGCAGTGCTAGAGGAGGAAACACCATATATTTT
d_gene: -; v_gene: TRBV6-5; abundance: once; j_gene: TRBJ1-2; CDR3aa: CASSAPGKYGYTF; CDR3nt: TGTGCCAGCAGCGCCCCGGGGAAGTATGGCTACACCTTC
d_gene: -; v_gene: TRBV7-9; abundance: -; j_gene: TRBJ2-5; CDR3aa: CASSLSEGIQETQYF; CDR3nt: TGTGCCAGCAGCTTGAGCGAGGGGATCCAAGAGACCCAGTACTTC
d_gene: -; v_gene: TRBV4-1; abundance: -; j_gene: TRBJ1-2; CDR3aa: CASSQEGRNYGYTF; CDR3nt: TGCGCCAGCAGCCAAGAGGGGAGAAACTATGGCTACACCTTC
d_gene: -; v_gene: TRBV28; abundance: -; j_gene: TRBJ1-5; CDR3aa: CASSFSHSNQPQHF; CDR3nt: TGTGCCAGCAGTTTTAGTCACAGCAATCAGCCCCAGCATTTT
d_gene: -; v_gene: TRBV9; abundance: -; j_gene: TRBJ1-4; CDR3aa: CASSGREGSEKLFF; CDR3nt: TGTGCCAGCAGCGGCAGGGAGGGAAGTGAAAAACTGTTTTTT
d_gene: -; v_gene: TRBV28; abundance: -; j_gene: TRBJ1-3; CDR3aa: CASSQGAPGNTIYF; CDR3nt: TGTGCCAGCAGCCAGGGTGCTCCTGGAAACACCATATATTTT
d_gene: -; v_gene: TRBV18; abundance: -; j_gene: TRBJ1-1; CDR3aa: CASSPRGVATEAFF; CDR3nt: TGTGCCAGCTCACCACGGGGGGTGGCCACTGAAGCTTTCTTT